This entry features one T cell receptor (beta chain) sequence. Antigen: not known. The CDR3 contains 16 residues. The V end lost 5 bases, the J end lost 1 base, and 17 bases lay between the germline ends. In germline, CDR1 is SEHNR, CDR2 FQNEAQ (reference sequence). The study sampled blood at baseline, cycle 4 day 1, and cycle 7 day 1. This sample is part of a study of OX40 agonist ivuxolimab in advanced cancers. On the study more broadly: While on treatment, patients had intravenous ivuxolimab at 0.01 to 10 mg/kg every 2 weeks. Partial responses were achieved by three patients, of whom one had hepatocellular carcinoma and two had cutaneous melanoma. General observations from the study: Part of the nonresponder group also had normalized T-cell clonal expansion that was low.

Only in-frame clones appear in the TCRdb table, and some are missing; sequencing was by immunoSEQ multiplex PCR. The table includes about 71,000 clones, approximately 94% detected once. The sample in question was CD4+ or CD8+ T cells sorted from blood, obtained in a trial of the OX40 agonist ivuxolimab. The chain carries TRBV7-9 and TRBJ2-5; D remains unclear. The receptor was isolated from an adult with an advanced solid tumor such as melanoma, head and neck, liver or kidney cancer. This CDR3 reads CASSPAQRFPQETQYF. The CDR3 DNA is TGTGCCAGCAGCCCGGCTCAGCGCTTCCCCCAAGAGACCCAGTACTTC.